This record looks at one T cell receptor (beta chain) sequence and its context. PCR employed 60 Vbeta and 13 Jbeta primers. Only in-frame clones appear in the TCRdb table, and some are missing; sequencing was by immunoSEQ multiplex PCR. In the table there are 150,000 or so clones, approximately 83% of which are singletons. These data originate in a study of cytomegalovirus exposure and HLA in healthy donors. The clonotype comes from a male donor in good health and CMV-seronegative. The specimen was PBMCs.

CDR3 residues: CSVEGQDTYEQYF. The CDR3 DNA sequence: TGCAGCGTTGAAGGGCAGGATACCTACGAGCAGTACTTC. The V gene is TRBV29-1, the J gene TRBJ2-7; no definite D call. This CDR3 spans 13 amino acids. Germline V CDR1 and CDR2: SQVTM, ANQGSEA. The V and J ends lost 1 base and 2 bases respectively, with 9 bases between them.